Listed below are T cell receptor beta chains from one sample, sequenced in a study of T cell changes during pregnancy in multiple sclerosis. The assay was immunoSEQ multiplex PCR, and TCRdb's table has in-frame clones only and misses some. The table has tens of thousands of clones, around 92% seen once. The material was peripheral blood, obtained in the third trimester of pregnancy. These TCRs come from a female donor in good health, enrolled as a control in a pregnancy study. The CDR3 runs from the conserved cysteine through the conserved F or W. Each record gives: V gene, clone size, J gene, D gene, CDR3 protein, CDR3 DNA. The D gene is left open where the match is weak. Part of the rows lack a size; the others show once, few, many or a class for expanded clones.

>TRBV27|.|TRBJ2-1|TRBD2
CASSRALAGGLNEQFF
TGTGCCAGCAGCCGAGCGCTAGCGGGGGGGCTGAATGAGCAGTTCTTC
>TRBV5-4|.|TRBJ2-7|TRBD1
CASSWGGQGVEQYF
TGTGCCAGCAGCTGGGGGGGACAGGGGGTCGAGCAGTACTTC
>TRBV30|.|TRBJ1-1|TRBD1
CAWRDRGRTEAFF
TGTGCCTGGCGTGACAGGGGAAGAACTGAAGCTTTCTTT
>TRBV28|once|TRBJ2-7|TRBD2
CASNPRLAGVGEQYF
TGTGCCAGCAATCCTCGACTAGCGGGAGTCGGGGAGCAGTACTTC
>TRBV6-1|.|TRBJ1-3|.
CASRSRGFSGNTIYF
TGTGCCAGCAGATCTCGGGGGTTCTCTGGAAACACCATATATTTT
>TRBV5-8|.|TRBJ2-7|TRBD1
CASRRRQGWEQYF
TGTGCCAGCAGGCGTCGACAGGGTTGGGAGCAGTACTTC
>TRBV28|.|TRBJ2-3|TRBD2
CASKTSGRPGDTQYF
TGTGCCAGCAAGACTAGCGGGAGACCCGGAGATACGCAGTATTTT
>TRBV15|.|TRBJ2-4|TRBD1
CATSGIPGQGATKNIQYF
TGTGCCACCAGCGGGATCCCGGGACAGGGGGCGACCAAAAACATTCAGTACTTC
>TRBV5-4|.|TRBJ2-3|TRBD2
CASSRPTSGRPIRQDTQYF
TGTGCCAGCAGCCGCCCGACTAGCGGGAGGCCTATCAGGCAAGATACGCAGTATTTT
>TRBV5-6|.|TRBJ2-5|.
CASSPGPLLAETQYF
TGTGCCAGCAGCCCAGGGCCGCTCCTGGCGGAGACCCAGTACTTC
>TRBV30|.|TRBJ2-6|.
CGLYNPGSGANVLTF
TGTGGCCTCTATAATCCCGGGTCTGGGGCCAACGTCCTGACTTTC
>TRBV7-2|.|TRBJ2-7|.
CASSPRQTPSYEQYF
TGTGCCAGCAGCCCCCGACAGACGCCAAGCTACGAGCAGTACTTC
>TRBV19|few|TRBJ1-4|.
CASRRGEKLFF
TGTGCCAGTCGACGAGGGGAAAAACTGTTTTTT
>TRBV7-8|once|TRBJ2-2|TRBD2
CASSTRTSGGADTGELFF
TGTGCCAGCAGCACGCGGACTAGCGGGGGGGCGGACACCGGGGAGCTGTTTTTT
>TRBV19|.|TRBJ2-1|TRBD2
CASSTHRTSGSGNEQFF
TGTGCCAGTAGTACCCATCGGACTAGCGGGAGCGGTAATGAGCAGTTCTTC
>TRBV7-9|.|TRBJ2-2|TRBD1
CASITSQRDRVGTGELFF
TGTGCCAGCATCACCAGTCAAAGAGACAGGGTAGGGACCGGGGAGCTGTTTTTT
>TRBV5-1|.|TRBJ2-1|TRBD2
CASSLHLAGEWNEQFF
TGCGCCAGCAGCTTACACTTAGCGGGGGAATGGAATGAGCAGTTCTTC
>TRBV19|.|TRBJ2-3|TRBD2
CASSLGREAHTDTQYF
TGTGCCAGTAGTCTGGGGCGGGAGGCCCACACAGATACGCAGTATTTT
>TRBV18|.|TRBJ2-1|.
CASSPSTALYPSEQFF
TGTGCCAGCTCACCATCGACAGCCCTATACCCATCCGAGCAGTTCTTC
>TRBV27|.|TRBJ2-7|TRBD2
CASSPGGEGRKVHEQYF
TGTGCCAGCAGCCCGGGGGGGGAGGGCCGGAAAGTCCACGAGCAGTACTTC
>TRBV7-2|.|TRBJ2-1|TRBD2
CASSPWSSGRSEQFF
TGTGCCAGCAGCCCCTGGTCTAGCGGGAGGAGTGAGCAGTTCTTC
>TRBV4-2|.|TRBJ2-2|.
CASSQEAGGTGELFF
TGTGCCAGCAGCCAAGAAGCAGGCGGGACCGGGGAGCTGTTTTTT
>TRBV6-1|.|TRBJ1-1|.
CASSEEGLNTEAFF
TGTGCCAGCAGTGAAGAGGGGCTGAACACTGAAGCTTTCTTT
>TRBV25-1|.|TRBJ1-1|TRBD1
CASSETGGRTEAFF
TGTGCCAGCAGTGAGACAGGGGGCCGCACTGAAGCTTTCTTT
>TRBV27|medium-sized|TRBJ2-7|TRBD2
CASSLPARTSRFSYEQYF
TGTGCCAGCAGTTTACCCGCCCGGACTAGCCGATTCTCCTACGAGCAGTACTTC
>TRBV7-9|.|TRBJ2-2|.
CASSLRGTGELFF
TGTGCCAGCAGCTTAAGGGGTACCGGGGAGCTGTTTTTT
>TRBV5-1|.|TRBJ1-5|.
CASSLAGRVNQPQHF
TGCGCCAGCAGCTTGGCGGGAAGAGTGAATCAGCCCCAGCATTTT
>TRBV30|.|TRBJ2-1|.
CAWTWSSYNEQFF
TGTGCCTGGACCTGGAGCTCCTACAATGAGCAGTTCTTC
>TRBV5-1|once|TRBJ2-1|TRBD2
CASSLDPGLAGSEQFF
TGCGCCAGCAGCTTGGACCCGGGACTAGCGGGTAGTGAGCAGTTCTTC
>TRBV19|.|TRBJ1-6|.
CASSYRVDSPLHF
TGTGCCAGTAGTTACAGGGTGGATTCACCCCTCCACTTT
>TRBV19|.|TRBJ2-1|TRBD2
CASSGGISGSNEQFF
TGTGCCAGTAGCGGGGGGATTTCGGGCTCCAATGAGCAGTTCTTC
>TRBV13|.|TRBJ2-5|TRBD1
CASSIRQGAEETQYF
TGTGCCAGCAGCATCCGACAGGGGGCGGAAGAGACCCAGTACTTC
>TRBV28|.|TRBJ2-7|TRBD2
CASSLPSGSYEQYF
TGTGCCAGCAGTTTACCTAGCGGCTCCTACGAGCAGTACTTC
>TRBV5-4|.|TRBJ2-1|.
CASSRGTDSYNEQFF
TGTGCCAGCAGCCGGGGGACGGACTCCTACAATGAGCAGTTCTTC
>TRBV19|many|TRBJ1-1|TRBD1
CASSTTGEANTEAFF
TGTGCCAGTAGTACGACAGGGGAGGCAAACACTGAAGCTTTCTTT
>TRBV30|.|TRBJ1-1|.
CACRAPGNTEAFF
TGTGCCTGCCGGGCACCGGGGAACACTGAGGCTTTCTTT
>TRBV7-3|.|TRBJ2-3|TRBD2
CASSLGHAGGTDTQYF
TGTGCCAGCAGCTTAGGTCACGCGGGAGGAACAGATACGCAGTATTTT
>TRBV28|once|TRBJ1-5|TRBD1
CASRSRDSYSNQPQHF
TGTGCCAGCAGATCCCGGGACAGCTATAGCAATCAGCCCCAGCATTTT